This T cell receptor beta chain appears in the sequencing data of a study of T cell responses to AZD1222 COVID-19 vaccine. The CDR3 covers 17 residues. Germline lookup yields CDR1 LGHNA and CDR2 YNFKEQ. Trimming removed 4 bases from V and 0 bases from J; junction bases left unmatched: 7. Comment on this clone: As yet, its antigen is unknown.

Sequenced by immunoSEQ multiplex PCR; TCRdb stores in-frame clones only, minus some. This table has 130,000 to 150,000 clones, around 84% appearing once. Overall study findings and caveats: Repertoires were collected only later (after the peak T cell response had occurred). Clonal diversity was possibly underestimated, and the donors were mostly white British, with more females.

V and J are TRBV4-2 and TRBJ2-3, with 10 bases matching TRBD2. Sequencing used peripheral blood, obtained 28 days after the second AZD1222 dose. The sequence derives from an adult who received the AZD1222 COVID-19 vaccine. The CDR3: CASSPRLLAGSTDTQYF. CDR3 nucleotides: TGTGCCAGCAGCCCTAGGTTACTAGCGGGGAGCACAGATACGCAGTATTTT.